A single sample gave rise to the 15 T cell receptor beta chains below, sequenced in a study of blood T cell repertoires in COVID-19. TCRdb's table, derived via immunoSEQ multiplex PCR, lists solely in-frame clones and lacks some. This sample has 180,000 or so clones, with 80% to 90% found just once. Sequenced: peripheral blood. The receptors were gathered from a woman aged 40 to 50 with COVID-19, enrolled during active disease.

The chain has TRBV12-5 and TRBJ1-1, with D tentatively TRBD1 (5 bases). CDR1 and CDR2 from the germline V gene are LGHNT and FRNRAP. The ends were cut back, 2 bases at V and 1 base at J, with 17 bases in the middle. The CDR3 length is 17 residues. CDR3 sequence: CASGLPTGRRGNTEAFF. The CDR3 region has the DNA TGTGCTAGTGGTTTGCCTACGGGTCGTAGGGGGAACACTGAAGCTTTCTTT.

This chain joins TRBV19 and TRBJ2-2; D remains ambiguous. CDR3 length: 15 residues. In germline, CDR1 is LNHDA, CDR2 SQIVND (reference sequence). Trimming cost V 1 base and J 1 base, with 7 bases left between them. The CDR3 sequence is CASSIGNLNTGELFF. CDR3 bases: TGTGCCAGTAGTATAGGAAACTTGAACACCGGGGAGCTGTTTTTT.

V gene TRBV9 combines with J gene TRBJ2-5, with D unclear. CDR1 is SGDLS, CDR2 YYNGEE, per germline. The CDR3 is 13 residues long. With 4 bases removed from V and 4 bases from J, the gap between germline ends came to 11 bases. CDR3 DNA sequence: TGTGCCAGCAGCCGACGCGGCGGAGAGACCCAGTACTTC. Residues: CASSRRGGETQYF.

CDR3 sequence: CASSLSIRVERSNNEQFF. In DNA, the CDR3 is TGTGCCAGCAGTTTATCGATAAGGGTTGAGCGGAGTAACAATGAGCAGTTCTTC. The J gene is TRBJ2-1, the V gene TRBV27, with D possibly matching TRBD2 (5 bases). The CDR3 loop spans 18 amino acids. Germline CDR1 and CDR2: MNHEY and SMNVEV (reference sequence). The V end was cut by 0 bases, the J end by 5 bases, with 20 bases between.

The chain recombines TRBV18 with TRBJ1-5, with 9 nucleotides matching TRBD1. CDR3 length: 14 residues. The germline CDR1 and CDR2 sequences are KGHSH and LQKENI. The J segment lost 4 bases and the V segment lost 6 bases, leaving 4 bases of the junction unmatched. The CDR3 sequence is CASSRDRENQPQHF. CDR3 sequence (DNA): TGTGCCAGCTCGCGGGACAGGGAAAATCAGCCCCAGCATTTT.

The chain recombines TRBV29-1 with TRBJ2-7; possible D gene TRBD2, 6 bases. This CDR3 is 14 amino acids long. V gave up 5 bases and J gave up 0 bases, with 14 bases separating them. Germline CDR1 SQVTM, CDR2 ANQGSEA. CDR3 in DNA: TGCAGCGTTCGACTAGAAAGGAGCTCCTACGAGCAGTACTTC. The encoded protein is CSVRLERSSYEQYF.

This chain links TRBV3-1 (or the pseudogene TRBV3-2) with TRBJ2-1; D possibly corresponds to TRBD2 (5 bases). Trimming shortened V by 0 bases and J by 4 bases, and 10 bases separated the two germline ends. CDR1 is LGHDT, CDR2 YNNKEL, per germline (reference sequence). CDR3 size: 15 residues. In nucleotides, the CDR3 is TGTGCCAGCAGCCAAGATATGCGGACTTACAATGAGCAGTTCTTC. Translated: CASSQDMRTYNEQFF.

In DNA, the CDR3 is TGTGCCAGCAGTTCCTGGGGGGGTGGAGCAGATACGCAGTATTTT. Translation: CASSSWGGGADTQYF. The chain recombines TRBV27 with TRBJ2-3, with TRBD2 matching 7 bases. CDR1 is MNHEY and CDR2 is SMNVEV in the germline V gene (reference sequence). V trimming: 4 bases; J trimming: 4 bases; junction bases outside the gene matches: 8. CDR3 length: 15 residues.

This chain uses TRBV28 with TRBJ1-1, with 9 bases lining up with TRBD1. V shed 4 bases, J shed 5 bases, and the junction held 5 bases outside the gene matches. Per the germline V gene, CDR1 is MDHEN and CDR2 is SYDVKM. The CDR3 is made up of 14 amino acids. CDR3 bases: TGTGCCAGCAGTTCCCCGGACAGGGGAACTGAAGCTTTCTTT. It specifies CASSSPDRGTEAFF.

This clone was counted a single time. The V call is TRBV7-3, the J call TRBJ2-1, with D hard to call. In germline, CDR1 is SGHTA, CDR2 FQGTGA. The CDR3 sequence is 13 residues long. Between the trimmed V and J ends, which lost 5 bases and 10 bases, there was a span of 15 bases. Written as DNA, the CDR3 is TGTGCCAGCAGCCTTAGTTTGGGCTCGGAGCAGTTCTTC. It yields the protein CASSLSLGSEQFF. Based on the CDR3 plus reference TRBV7-3 and TRBJ2-1, the full variable domain is GAGVSQTPSNKVTEKGKYVELRCDPISGHTALYWYRQSLGQGPEFLIYFQGTGAADDSGLPNDRFFAVRPEGSVSTLKIQRTERGDSAVYLCASSLSLGSEQFFGPGTRLTVL.

This chain links TRBV7-9 with TRBJ2-1, with a tentative D call TRBD2 (6 bases). V lost 4 bases to trimming and J lost 3 bases, with 22 bases between them. Germline CDR1 and CDR2: SEHNR and FQNEAQ (reference sequence). The CDR3 consists of 18 residues. The DNA of the CDR3 is TGTGCCAGCAGCTACTTAGGTATGTCGGGAGTGTACTACAATGAGCAGTTCTTC. Protein product: CASSYLGMSGVYYNEQFF.

This clone was observed once. J is TRBJ1-5 and V is TRBV20-1; D is possibly TRBD1 (5 bases). V lost 3 bases, J lost 0 bases, and 12 bases lay in between. Germline CDR1 reads DFQATT; CDR2 reads SNEGSKA (reference sequence). This CDR3 comprises 15 residues. CDR3: CSASLGGDSNQPQHF. The CDR3 nucleotides read TGCAGTGCTAGTCTGGGGGGGGATAGCAATCAGCCCCAGCATTTT.

The chain has TRBV28 and TRBJ2-7; 7 bases are shared with TRBD1. This CDR3 contains 16 residues. Germline CDR1 MDHEN, CDR2 SYDVKM. V trimming: 6 bases; J trimming: 1 base; junction bases outside the gene matches: 12. The CDR3 region has the DNA TGTGCCAGCAGACATCCGGGACAGTCCTTATCCTACGAGCAGTACTTC. Translation gives CASRHPGQSLSYEQYF.

This clone was recorded only once. The rearrangement uses TRBV27 and TRBJ2-7; weak D call: TRBD2 (6 bases). Trimming cost V 2 bases and J 7 bases, with 6 bases left between them. This CDR3 is built from 11 residues. Germline-derived CDR1 and CDR2 are MNHEY and SMNVEV (reference sequence). The CDR3: CASSLRGEQYF. CDR3 in DNA: TGTGCCAGCAGTTTACGGGGGGAGCAGTACTTC.

This clone has more than one count but fewer than ten. The chain combines TRBV2 with TRBJ1-6; TRBD1 is a possible D gene (6 bases). The CDR3 contains 16 residues. In germline, CDR1 is SNHLY, CDR2 FYNNEI. V lost 4 bases and J 10 bases, leaving 20 bases between the germline ends. The DNA of the CDR3 is TGTGCCAGCAGTGCCTCAGTGACGGGGACATCATCACCCCTCCACTTT. This codes for CASSASVTGTSSPLHF.